This TCR beta chain is drawn from a study of T cells expressing NK-cell markers. TCRdb re-called the 5' RACE reads and gives one entry per CDR3 protein, without DNA. This sample contains fewer than 400,000 distinct CDR3 sequences. Germline-derived CDR1 and CDR2 are SGHRS and YFSETQ. The CDR3 spans 18 residues. The sequencing sample was made of blood T cells: a sorted CD56 or NKG2C T cell subset, CD4+ or CD8+ T cells, or bulk PBMC T cells (not recorded which). The clonotype was recovered from a man aged 18-69 years in good health. The chain carries TRBV5-1 and TRBJ2-6. CDR3 loop: CASSLATIHFSGANVLTF.